These T cell receptor beta chains were read from a single sample in a study of cytomegalovirus exposure and HLA in healthy donors. The protocol was immunoSEQ multiplex PCR, while the TCRdb copy is restricted to in-frame clones and leaves out a portion. The sample includes under 200,000 clones, less than 80% of them seen just once. Sequencing was done on a sample of PBMCs. These receptors all come from a man in his forties in good health and CMV-seronegative. CDR3s include the opening cysteine and the closing phenylalanine or tryptophan. D genes are given only for firm matches. Not all rows give a size; the values are once, few, many and, for expanded clones, a class.

>TRBD2|few|TRBV29-1|TRBJ2-1
CSAQGSGGEAQFF
TGCAGCGCTCAGGGTAGCGGGGGTGAGGCCCAGTTCTTC
>TRBD2|-|TRBV2|TRBJ2-1
CASSTLAGGSEQFF
TGTGCCAGCAGTACCCTGGCGGGGGGATCTGAGCAGTTCTTC
>TRBD1|once|TRBV5-5|TRBJ1-4
CASSFRDRDEKLFF
TGTGCCAGCAGCTTCAGGGACAGGGATGAAAAACTGTTTTTT
>-|-|TRBV7-9|TRBJ2-7
CSSSLLQDAEQYF
TGTTCCAGCAGCTTATTACAAGATGCCGAGCAGTACTTC
>TRBD1|-|TRBV6-1|TRBJ1-4
CASSGTGAGEKLFF
TGTGCCAGCAGCGGGACAGGGGCGGGGGAAAAACTGTTTTTT
>-|-|TRBV5-4|TRBJ1-1
CASSLAGRAGTEAFF
TGTGCCAGCAGCTTGGCCGGGCGGGCAGGCACTGAAGCTTTCTTT
>TRBD2|-|TRBV7-2|TRBJ2-7
CASSLAPSGKTSSYEQYF
TGTGCCAGCAGCTTAGCCCCTAGCGGGAAAACGAGCTCCTACGAGCAGTACTTC
>-|-|TRBV4-3|TRBJ1-2
CASSQDSGGLYGYTF
TGCGCCAGCAGCCAAGACTCGGGGGGCCTCTATGGCTACACCTTC
>TRBD1|few|TRBV4-2|TRBJ2-7
CASSPGQGAYEQYF
TGTGCCAGCAGCCCAGGACAGGGGGCCTACGAGCAGTACTTC
>-|-|TRBV5-1|TRBJ2-3
CASNRDRSTDTQYF
TGCGCCAGCAATCGGGATAGGAGCACAGATACGCAGTATTTT
>TRBD1|-|TRBV19|TRBJ2-7
CASSMGTGGYEQYF
TGTGCCAGTAGTATGGGGACAGGGGGCTACGAGCAGTACTTC
>TRBD2|few|TRBV6-5|TRBJ2-7
CASSTGTNNYEQYF
TGTGCCAGCAGCACCGGGACTAACAACTACGAGCAGTACTTC
>-|-|TRBV5-1|TRBJ2-7
CASSTQTVTGEQYF
TGCGCCAGCAGCACACAAACAGTCACCGGCGAGCAGTACTTC
>TRBD2|once|TRBV20-1|TRBJ2-1
CSVGTTAEQFF
TGCAGTGTAGGGACTACGGCTGAGCAGTTCTTC
>TRBD1|-|TRBV9|TRBJ1-1
CASSLETGVNTEAFF
TGTGCCAGCAGCCTGGAGACAGGGGTGAACACTGAAGCTTTCTTT
>-|few|TRBV7-2|TRBJ2-5
CASSPRLRSAETQYF
TGTGCCAGCAGCCCCAGGTTAAGGTCCGCAGAGACCCAGTACTTC
>-|-|TRBV5-4|TRBJ1-6
CASSSLPGGQTADSPLHF
TGTGCCAGCAGCTCGTTACCGGGGGGCCAAACGGCGGATTCACCCCTCCACTTT
>-|-|TRBV5-1|TRBJ2-7
CASSLVPAGEGYEQYF
TGCGCCAGCAGCTTGGTTCCGGCAGGGGAAGGCTACGAGCAGTACTTC